Listed below are T cell receptor beta chains from one sample, sequenced in a study of T cell responses to AZD1222 COVID-19 vaccine. The protocol was immunoSEQ multiplex PCR, while the TCRdb copy is restricted to in-frame clones and leaves out a portion. Of about 130,000 clones in the sample, 92% were seen once. The input for sequencing was peripheral blood, taken on day 0 of AZD1222 vaccination. The source of these receptors is an adult in good health. Each CDR3 is given with its conserved first and last residue. A D gene is named only where the DNA matches it firmly. The size entry is marked missing in some rows and otherwise reads once, few, many or a size class.

v_call,d_call,clone_size,j_call,cdr3_nt,cdr3_aa
TRBV3-1/TRBV3-2,NA,NA,TRBJ1-2,TGTGCCAGCAGCCCAGGAGGGGGTCGAAAGGGCTACACCTTC,CASSPGGGRKGYTF
TRBV10-3,NA,NA,TRBJ2-7,TGTGCCATCAACCGGGCTGAGGGTTACGAGCAGTACTTC,CAINRAEGYEQYF
TRBV7-8,TRBD1,NA,TRBJ1-5,TGTGCCAGCAGCTCCCTGGACAGGGTCGGCGTAAGCAATCAGCCCCAGCATTTT,CASSSLDRVGVSNQPQHF
TRBV25-1,NA,few,TRBJ1-5,TGTGCCAGCAGTGATGGCAGCGGCAATCAGCCCCAGCATTTT,CASSDGSGNQPQHF
TRBV7-2,NA,NA,TRBJ1-1,TGTGCCAGCAGCTTTGGACGGGCCAACACTGAAGCTTTCTTT,CASSFGRANTEAFF
TRBV5-4,TRBD2,once,TRBJ2-6,TGTGCCAGCACCTCCGGGGGGGCTGGGGCCAACGTCCTGACTTTC,CASTSGGAGANVLTF
TRBV6-5,NA,NA,TRBJ1-6,TGTGCCAGCAGACCTGCTGATGGGGCAAGTTCACCCCTCCACTTT,CASRPADGASSPLHF
TRBV7-9,NA,NA,TRBJ2-7,TGTGCCAGCAGCGAGCCGACAGGCTCCTTACAGTACGAGCAGTACTTC,CASSEPTGSLQYEQYF
TRBV7-8,TRBD1,NA,TRBJ2-3,TGTGCCAGCAGGCACCCGGGACAGGCGAAAACAGATACGCAGTATTTT,CASRHPGQAKTDTQYF
TRBV28,NA,NA,TRBJ2-2,TGTGCCAGCACCCAAGGAGGAGGCGGGGAGCTGTTTTTT,CASTQGGGGELFF
TRBV4-2,TRBD2,NA,TRBJ2-3,TGTGCCAGCAGCCAAGCGACTAGCGGGAGCACAGATACGCAGTATTTT,CASSQATSGSTDTQYF
TRBV19,NA,NA,TRBJ2-5,TGTGCCAGTAGTGACGGACGGCGAGTGACCCAGTACTTC,CASSDGRRVTQYF
TRBV24-1,NA,NA,TRBJ2-1,TGTGCCACCAGTGACGTGCTGAAAGGCCCCAACAATGAGCAGTTCTTC,CATSDVLKGPNNEQFF
TRBV6-5,TRBD2,NA,TRBJ2-1,TGTGCCAGCTTCCTAGCGGGAGGGGGGGGTGAGCAGTTCTTC,CASFLAGGGGEQFF
TRBV5-4,NA,once,TRBJ1-6,TGTGCCAGCAGCTTGGACAGGGTGGCGAATTCACCCCTCCACTTT,CASSLDRVANSPLHF
TRBV5-5,NA,NA,TRBJ1-5,TGTGCCAGCGAGCGGGAAGAGGGTCAGCCCCAGCATTTT,CASEREEGQPQHF
TRBV7-2,NA,once,TRBJ2-7,TGTGCCAGCAGCCCCTACCCCTCAGGCGTCCAGTACTTC,CASSPYPSGVQYF
TRBV11-2,NA,NA,TRBJ2-1,TGTGCCAGCAGCTTAGAAGCCGCAACCTACAATGAGCAGTTCTTC,CASSLEAATYNEQFF
TRBV7-9,NA,NA,TRBJ1-2,TGTGCCAGCAGCTTTAGGTCCGGGACCGATTTCTATGGCTACACCTTC,CASSFRSGTDFYGYTF